This T cell receptor (beta chain) was captured by sequencing in a study of blood T cell repertoires in COVID-19 (TCRdb year 2020). Some background on the complete study: Collaborator samples came from the United States, Italy and Spain and covered acute and convalescent phases of COVID-19. The samples were drawn from the first 160 participants of the ongoing ImmuneRACE study and from more than 1,000 subjects provided by 6 global collaborators. The prospective study material was composed of cDNA or gDNA derived from T cells, B-cell-depleted T cells, or PBMCs. Where available, HLA class I and class II types were obtained from metadata supplied by the sample provider rather than from assay-based typing. The dataset comprised deeply sampled blood TCRbeta repertoires from subjects exposed to, actively infected with, or recovered from COVID-19. Sample metadata almost always included a de-identified subject ID, COVID-19 status, age in years and sex. The repertoires were released in a freely available public database intended as a resource for research on the immune response to SARS-CoV-2.

V has 2 bases trimmed and J has 6 bases trimmed; junction bases matching no gene number 7. From the cysteine through the phenylalanine, the CDR3 covers 14 amino acids. Here the CDR3 DNA is all that survives: 42 bases in frame from base 1. Looking up the germline V gene yields CDR1 SGHRS and CDR2 YFSETQ. Whole blood was collected in K2EDTA tubes by collaborating institutions according to the institutions' own protocols. For TCRbeta analysis, collaborators shipped samples in one of three forms: frozen whole blood, isolated PBMCs, or DNA extracted from either of those sample types. What the study reported, not specific to this receptor: The amount of clinical and demographic metadata varied by source and participant and was provided uncurated.

Remarks on this clone: Its cognate antigen has yet to be identified. There are no base qualities to consult, and no much larger clone falls within one base.

TCRbeta CDR3 regions were amplified from genomic DNA by means of the immunoSEQ Assay, a bias-controlled multiplex PCR. The authors' pipeline ran thus. Nucleated cell counts per sample were estimated from amplification of reference gene primers within the assay. To quantify the absolute abundance of each unique TCRbeta CDR3 rearrangement, sequence reads were collapsed and filtered. For each sample, productive Simpson clonality was calculated as the square root of Simpson's diversity index over productive rearrangements. TCRdb stores this immuneACCESS table with in-frame sequences only. Part of the clones is absent; in the studies checked, under half of the shortfall reflects unresolved V genes, and no reason is known for the rest. The DNA was the basis for D and trimming; V, J and clone size are from that table. Counted in this sample were about 110,000 clones; about 90% of them appeared once. The top ten clonotypes cover approximately 1.1% of the sample.

Input material: peripheral blood. The clonotype comes from a human donor in a cohort sampled during active COVID-19. In this chain, TRBV5-1 is recombined with TRBJ2-7, with TRBD1 identical over 8 junction bases. Read as DNA, the sequence is TGCGCCAGCAGCTTCCGGACAGGGTTGGTCGAGCAGTACTTC. Its protein is CASSFRTGLVEQYF. The full variable domain, with segments outside the CDR3 supplied by the reference TRBV5-1 and TRBJ2-7 proteins, appears as KAGVTQTPRYLIKTRGQQVTLSCSPISGHRSVSWYQQTPGQGLQFLFEYFSETQRNKGNFPGRFSGRQFSNSRSEMNVSTLELGDSALYLCASSFRTGLVEQYFGPGTRLTVT.